This entry lists 20 T cell receptor beta chains sequenced from one sample in a study of blood T cells in healthy people across ages. Primers used in a second PCR of about 7 to 12 cycles were a sample-barcoded 5' primer and a J-beta primer mix. TCRdb re-called the 5' RACE reads through MiXCR, storing one row per CDR3 protein. The data hold about 630,000 distinct CDR3 sequences, with under 25% observed a single time. The specimen sequenced was blood. These receptors were collected from a man between 65 and 85 years old in good health.

This clonotype appeared a few times. The gene calls are TRBV5-1 and TRBJ2-1; possible D gene TRBD2, 6 bases. Trimming pared 4 bases from V and 9 bases from J, leaving 17 bases between. This CDR3 has 14 residues. Per the germline V gene, CDR1 is SGHRS and CDR2 is YFSETQ. CDR3 amino acids: CASSKGGIGVEQFF. The CDR3 DNA reads TGCGCCAGCAGCAAGGGAGGAATCGGGGTTGAGCAGTTCTTC. Based on the CDR3 plus reference TRBV5-1 and TRBJ2-1, the full variable domain is KAGVTQTPRYLIKTRGQQVTLSCSPISGHRSVSWYQQTPGQGLQFLFEYFSETQRNKGNFPGRFSGRQFSNSRSEMNVSTLELGDSALYLCASSKGGIGVEQFFGPGTRLTVL.

The chain recombines TRBV6-1 with TRBJ1-3; D not resolved. From germline, CDR1 is MNHNS and CDR2 SASEGT. This CDR3 spans 14 amino acids. V lost 7 bases to trimming and J lost 4 bases, with 14 bases between them. CDR3 in DNA: TGTGCCAGCACCGAAGGTGGGCGAGGAAACACCATATATTTT. Residues: CASTEGGRGNTIYF.

V gene TRBV5-1 combines with J gene TRBJ2-7; 10 bases agree with TRBD1. Germline values: CDR1 SGHRS, CDR2 YFSETQ. The CDR3 loop spans 16 amino acids. V lost 6 bases to trimming and J lost 4 bases; unmatched junction nucleotides: 13. The CDR3 is CASNPGQGDIRYEQYF. The CDR3 nucleotides are TGCGCCAGCAATCCAGGACAGGGGGATATTCGATACGAGCAGTACTTC.

The chain combines TRBV4-1 with TRBJ2-2, with D possibly being TRBD2 (5 bases). Per germline, CDR1 MGHRA and CDR2 YSYEKL. There are 17 residues in the CDR3. V dropped 0 bases and J dropped 0 bases, with 11 bases sitting between them. The chain's CDR3 is CASSQEPAAANTGELFF. In nucleotides, the CDR3 is TGCGCCAGCAGCCAAGAACCCGCAGCGGCGAACACCGGGGAGCTGTTTTTT.

The genes are TRBV10-3 and TRBJ2-3, with no clear D. The V gene lost 5 bases and the J gene lost 5 bases, with 17 bases spanning the gap. The CDR3 covers 15 residues. Germline V lookup: CDR1 ENHRY, CDR2 SYGVKD. CDR3 sequence reads: CAISQRDPERDTQYF. The CDR3 DNA sequence: TGTGCCATCAGTCAGCGCGACCCGGAGAGAGATACGCAGTATTTT.

The chain joins TRBV5-5 to TRBJ2-6, with D unclear. V was pared by 0 bases and J by 7 bases, with 11 bases between. CDR3 length equals 15 residues. In germline, CDR1 is SGHKS, CDR2 YYEKEE (reference sequence). The CDR3 here is CASSLELLGANVLTF. The DNA for the CDR3 is TGTGCCAGCAGCTTGGAACTCCTGGGTGCCAACGTCCTGACTTTC.

A few counts support this clonotype. The chain couples TRBV9 to TRBJ1-1, with D uncertain. Deletions cut 0 bases from V and 0 bases from J, with 12 bases between. Germline V lookup: CDR1 SGDLS, CDR2 YYNGEE. CDR3 size: 16 residues. The CDR3 DNA reads as TGTGCCAGCAGCGTAGCTACGGGAGCGATGAACACTGAAGCTTTCTTT. Translated, it gives CASSVATGAMNTEAFF.

The sample holds a few counts of this clonotype. This sequence joins TRBV18 and TRBJ2-5; 8 bases are shared with TRBD2. After removal of 5 bases from V and 1 base from J, the junction contained 12 bases not matched to a gene. The germline V gene has CDR1 KGHSH and CDR2 LQKENI. The CDR3 is made up of 17 amino acids. CDR3 sequence: CASSALVLAGSQETQYF. Written as DNA, the CDR3 is TGTGCCAGCTCAGCCTTAGTGCTAGCGGGCTCCCAAGAGACCCAGTACTTC. The full variable domain, its missing parts supplied by reference TRBV18 and TRBJ2-5, is NAGVMQNPRHLVRRRGQEARLRCSPMKGHSHVYWYRQLPEEGLKFMVYLQKENIIDESGMPKERFSAEFPKEGPSILRIQQVVRGDSAAYFCASSALVLAGSQETQYFGPGTRLLVL.

The rearrangement uses TRBV9 and TRBJ2-1; D may be TRBD2 (6 bases). Germline V gene sequence: CDR1 SGDLS, CDR2 YYNGEE. This CDR3 has 12 residues. V was pared by 5 bases and J by 5 bases, with 8 bases between. CDR3 amino acids: CASSRRDNEQFF. In DNA form, the CDR3 reads TGTGCCAGCAGTCGGAGGGACAATGAGCAGTTCTTC.

This clonotype came up a few times. The chain recombines TRBV2 with TRBJ2-5; perhaps D is TRBD1 or TRBD2 (7 bases each). The germline gives CDR1 SNHLY, CDR2 FYNNEI. V was pared by 5 bases and J by 7 bases, with 20 bases between. CDR3 size: 15 residues. The CDR3 loop is CASSQGGTTKGTQYF. The CDR3 DNA reads as TGTGCCAGCAGTCAGGGGGGGACGACCAAGGGGACCCAGTACTTC.

This clonotype appeared a few times. This rearrangement joins TRBV12-3 or TRBV12-4 to TRBJ1-5, with a possible D match to TRBD1 (6 bases). This CDR3 contains 13 residues. V lost 6 bases, J lost 6 bases, and 12 bases lay in between. In DNA form, the CDR3 reads TGTGCCAGCAGCCAGGGGCCGGGTCAGCCCCAGCATTTT. Translated, it gives CASSQGPGQPQHF.

The V call is TRBV20-1, the J call TRBJ2-7, with 8 bases aligning to TRBD2. TRBJ2-1 matches the DNA end more closely, so the J call is doubtful. CDR1 is DFQATT, CDR2 SNEGSKA, per germline (reference sequence). The CDR3 length is 14 residues. CDR3 sequence (DNA): TGCAGTGCTAAACCGGGACTAGTCTACAATGAGCAGTTCTTC. It specifies CSAKPGLVYNEQFF.

V gene TRBV7-9 combines with J gene TRBJ2-7, with 7 bases identical to TRBD2. Germline lookup yields CDR1 SEHNR and CDR2 FQNEAQ (reference sequence). The CDR3 spans 14 residues. Germline trimming cut 5 bases from V and 2 bases from J; bases unmatched to any gene: 6. CDR3 sequence: CASSGREYAYEQYF. The CDR3 bases are TGTGCCAGCAGCGGGCGGGAGTACGCCTACGAGCAGTACTTC.

This chain uses TRBV11-2 with TRBJ2-5; either TRBD1 or TRBD2 may fit D (5 bases each). The J call is doubtful: the DNA matches TRBJ2-1 better. The CDR3 loop spans 15 amino acids. Germline CDR1 is SGHAT and CDR2 is FQNNGV. CDR3 in amino acids: CASSIPGPPNNEQFF. Written as DNA, the CDR3 is TGTGCCAGCAGTATACCGGGACCCCCAAACAATGAGCAGTTCTTC.

The gene calls are TRBV2 and TRBJ2-1, with TRBD1 identical over 9 bases. V was clipped by 9 bases and J by 6 bases; unmatched bases: 6. The CDR3 consists of 13 residues. The germline V gene has CDR1 SNHLY and CDR2 FYNNEI. The CDR3, as DNA: TGTGCCAGTAAACAGGGGGCAAGCAATGAGCAGTTCTTC. Amino acid sequence: CASKQGASNEQFF.

The V and J genes are TRBV4-1 and TRBJ2-3, with D perhaps being TRBD1 or TRBD2 (5 bases each). This CDR3 spans 15 amino acids. V was clipped by 2 bases and J by 3 bases, with 12 bases between them. CDR1 is MGHRA, CDR2 YSYEKL, per germline. This CDR3 reads CASSQTGTSTDTQYF. The CDR3 DNA reads as TGCGCCAGCAGCCAAACCGGGACCTCAACAGATACGCAGTATTTT.

The V and J genes are TRBV18 and TRBJ2-5, with 8 bases lining up with TRBD1. The DNA end is more similar to TRBJ2-7, so the J call may be wrong. The CDR3 sequence is 13 residues long. Germline lookup yields CDR1 KGHSH and CDR2 LQKENI. The CDR3 DNA reads TGTGCCAGCTCGCCCCCGGACAGGGTCGAGCAGTACTTC. Its translation: CASSPPDRVEQYF.

The table lists this clonotype with many counts. The genes are TRBV5-1 and TRBJ2-2; TRBD1 might be the D (5 bases). Germline V gene lookup returns CDR1 SGHRS and CDR2 YFSETQ. The CDR3 sequence is 13 residues long. V shed 4 bases and J shed 6 bases, with 10 bases lying between them. The CDR3 DNA is TGCGCCAGCAGCCTCCAAGGGGCCGGGGAGCTGTTTTTT. Its protein is CASSLQGAGELFF.

The V call is TRBV7-2, the J call TRBJ2-5; D remains unclear. This CDR3 comprises 12 residues. Trimming cost V 2 bases and J 5 bases, with 6 bases left between them. CDR1 is SGHTA and CDR2 is FQGNSA in the germline V gene. The CDR3 coding sequence is TGTGCCAGCAGCTTACGATTGGAGACCCAGTACTTC. This gives the protein CASSLRLETQYF.

This clonotype was seen a few times. The CDR3 region is CASSLGVAPLSYNEQFF. The CDR3 coding sequence is TGTGCCAGCAGCCTAGGGGTAGCACCGCTCTCCTACAATGAGCAGTTCTTC. The V and J genes are TRBV27 and TRBJ2-1, with D perhaps TRBD1 (5 bases). Trimming left V 6 bases short and J 0 bases short, with 18 bases between. This CDR3 region has 17 residues. Germline V gene sequence: CDR1 MNHEY, CDR2 SMNVEV (reference sequence).